This T cell receptor (beta chain) derives from a study of CD8 T cells in ankylosing spondylitis. In germline, CDR1 is DFQATT, CDR2 SNEGSKA (reference sequence). The CDR3 is 15 residues long. J lost 3 bases, V lost 0 bases, and 5 bases had no gene match. TCRdb reprocessed the 5' RACE reads with MiXCR, giving one entry per CDR3 protein. Among just under 350,000 distinct CDR3 sequences listed, roughly 15% were seen once. This clonotype was seen more than once but under ten times. This sequence joins TRBV20-1 and TRBJ1-1; 9 bases are shared with TRBD1. The sequenced sample was blood, either unsorted or a sorted T cell fraction (not recorded which). The TCR sequence derives from a male donor with ankylosing spondylitis or in good health (not recorded which). The CDR3 region is CSARDYRGQDTEAFF. In DNA form, the CDR3 reads TGCAGTGCTAGAGACTACAGGGGGCAAGACACTGAAGCTTTCTTT.